This T cell receptor beta chain is from a study of shared clonotypes between healthy human individuals. Study conclusions and caveats: Memory subsets generally showed smaller estimated richness than naive subsets did.

Sequencing was performed with immunoSEQ multiplex PCR; in TCRdb, only in-frame clones are kept and a portion is missing. The sample carries approximately 2.5 million clones, under 95% recorded once. This clone has just a few counts. The target antigen is unknown. Donors, without exception, were Caucasian adults residing in Nashville, Tennessee. The sequence derives from a man between 18 and 35 years old in good health. Some clones in this sample may be carry-over from other donors' samples. The specimen sequenced was naive CD4+ T cells from PBMCs. Indicated subset: CD45RA+ positively selected.

The CDR3 sequence is CASSLYRGVRNTEAFF. The DNA for the CDR3 is TGTGCCAGCAGCCTATACAGGGGCGTTAGGAACACTGAAGCTTTCTTT. The chain couples TRBV7-2 to TRBJ1-1; TRBD1 matches 7 bases. The trim removed 5 bases at V and 1 base at J, leaving 10 bases unmatched. This CDR3 has 16 amino acids. Germline V lookup: CDR1 SGHTA, CDR2 FQGNSA.